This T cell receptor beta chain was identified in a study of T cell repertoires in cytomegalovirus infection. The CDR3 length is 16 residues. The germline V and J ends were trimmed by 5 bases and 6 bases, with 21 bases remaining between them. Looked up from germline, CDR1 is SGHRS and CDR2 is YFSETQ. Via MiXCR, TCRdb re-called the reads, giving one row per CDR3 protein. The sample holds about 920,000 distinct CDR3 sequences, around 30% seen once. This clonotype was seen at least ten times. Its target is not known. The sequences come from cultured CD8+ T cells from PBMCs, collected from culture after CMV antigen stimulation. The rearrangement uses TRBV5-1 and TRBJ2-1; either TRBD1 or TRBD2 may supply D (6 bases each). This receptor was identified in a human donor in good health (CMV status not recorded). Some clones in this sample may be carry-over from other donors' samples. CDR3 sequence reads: CASRGEGLWGANEQFF. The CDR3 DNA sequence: TGCGCCAGCAGAGGTGAGGGACTCTGGGGGGCCAATGAGCAGTTCTTC.